This T cell receptor (beta chain) derives from a study of T cell repertoires in cytomegalovirus infection. Study background: CMV epitopes used comprised recently identified HLA-C-restricted ones and well-studied HLA-B-restricted ones.

The CDR3 spans 18 residues. Germline lookup yields CDR1 SEHNR and CDR2 FQNEAQ (reference sequence). V dropped 6 bases and J dropped 0; count of bases not matched to a gene: 11. In this sample, this clonotype turned up a few times. Its antigen is not identified. TCRdb re-derived calls from the reads in MiXCR, one entry per CDR3 protein. The sample includes about 480,000 distinct CDR3 sequences, roughly 34% of them seen just once. The TCR was taken from a human donor in good health (CMV status not recorded). Some clones in this sample may be carry-over from other donors' samples. V is TRBV7-9 and J is TRBJ2-6, with 7 bases matching TRBD2. This sample comprised cultured PBMCs, obtained from culture after CMV antigen stimulation. In DNA, the CDR3 is TGTGCCAGCAGACCTTATCTAGCGGCAAGCTCTGGGGCCAACGTCCTGACTTTC. This codes for CASRPYLAASSGANVLTF.